The source of this T cell receptor (beta chain) is a study of metastatic and nonmetastatic thyroid tumors. TCRdb re-analyzed the PCR reads through MiXCR. The sample comprises some 10,000 clones, roughly a quarter of which are singletons, and about 9.1% rests with the top ten. CDR1 and CDR2 from the germline V gene are GTSNPN and SVGIG (reference sequence). V gave up 1 base and J gave up 5 bases; unmatched junction bases: 4. This CDR3 is 14 amino acids long. No treatment of any kind had been given to any patient before thyroid surgery. Specimen: tumor tissue. This chain links TRBV30 with TRBJ2-5, with TRBD1 identical over 10 bases. The sequence was obtained from a female donor with papillary thyroid cancer or a benign thyroid nodule (not recorded which). Some clones in this sample may be carry-over from other donors' samples. The CDR3 sequence: CAWSATGGWETQYF. For the CDR3, the DNA is TGTGCCTGGAGTGCGACAGGGGGCTGGGAGACCCAGTACTTC.